Listed below are T cell receptor beta chains from one sample, sequenced in a study of graft-versus-host responses after intestinal transplantation. The table came from immunoSEQ multiplex PCR; TCRdb's copy has only in-frame clones and leaves some out. The sample has tens of thousands of clones, around 90% seen once. Antigens for these TCRs are unknown. The material sequenced was unstimulated CD8+ T cells sorted from spleen or lymph node cells, taken before transplant. These TCRs come from a human donor who was the organ donor for an intestinal transplant. The CDR3 runs from the conserved cysteine through the conserved F or W.

J gene | V gene | CDR3 protein
TRBJ1-2 | TRBV5-1 | CASSQMGVRHYGYTF
TRBJ1-3 | TRBV27 | CASSLPLDAGNTIYF
TRBJ1-5 | TRBV27 | CASSFGVFQPQHF
TRBJ2-2 | TRBV7-9 | CASSLALVYTGELFF
TRBJ2-7 | TRBV7-9 | CASSFSAGGGFSYEQYF
TRBJ2-6 | TRBV6-1 | CASSDQVSGANVLTF
TRBJ2-7 | TRBV27 | CASSLSSGTGTYEQYF
TRBJ2-3 | TRBV9 | CASRGGEDTQYF
TRBJ2-3 | TRBV27 | CASSPQRGSGVVDTQYF
TRBJ2-3 | TRBV5-6 | CASSLVLVRDTQYF
TRBJ2-5 | TRBV5-1 | CASSSWTSGGVDQETQYF
TRBJ1-6 | TRBV30 | CAWSDRGDNSPLHF
TRBJ2-7 | TRBV10-3 | CAIIPGQTYEQYF
TRBJ1-2 | TRBV7-9 | CASSPSGPAETF
TRBJ1-5 | TRBV10-2 | CASSESAGGLYQPQHF
TRBJ2-7 | TRBV7-3 | CASSLMGEGEQYF
TRBJ2-2 | TRBV6-5 | CASSYPGGGGELFF
TRBJ2-1 | TRBV5-1 | CASSQTSGIYNEQFF
TRBJ2-7 | TRBV7-3 | CASSSDRACEQYF
TRBJ2-7 | TRBV6-1 | CASNRQGLSYEQYF
TRBJ2-3 | TRBV4-2 | CASSQDRGLAGVILLRNYTDTQYF
TRBJ2-1 | TRBV28 | CASSSAGDYNEQFF
TRBJ1-4 | TRBV7-8 | CASSHKDDFGELFF
TRBJ1-5 | TRBV20-1 | CSAPLGGTQHF
TRBJ2-7 | TRBV7-6 | CASSQDSSHEQYF
TRBJ2-3 | TRBV7-3 | CASRSRDTFTDTQYF
TRBJ1-2 | TRBV5-6 | CASSLNGQAINYGYTF
TRBJ1-5 | TRBV6-5 | CASSRQVAEEPQHF
TRBJ2-2 | TRBV5-6 | CASSPDRAGELFF
TRBJ2-5 | TRBV5-1 | CASRAGNTQETQYF
TRBJ2-2 | TRBV7-9 | CASSTPGTFTGELFF
TRBJ1-2 | TRBV5-5 | CASSSSGRNHRDGYTF
TRBJ1-2 | TRBV6-1 | CASSDDPGGVWGYGYTF
TRBJ2-1 | TRBV28 | CACRPAGVGNEQFF
TRBJ2-1 | TRBV5-1 | CASSSIGQGKFDNEQFF
TRBJ2-7 | TRBV5-1 | CASSSTRDGSYEQYF
TRBJ1-4 | TRBV7-8 | CASSWTGDPNEKLFF
TRBJ2-1 | TRBV30 | CAWSSGRSYNEQFF
TRBJ1-6 | TRBV15 | CATSRSTGDSSPLHF
TRBJ1-1 | TRBV13 | CASSLWGDVTEAFF
TRBJ1-6 | TRBV27 | CASSFRGGSPLHF
TRBJ2-2 | TRBV10-3 | CAISESVGTGELFF
TRBJ1-2 | TRBV7-9 | CASSSGDSYYGYTF
TRBJ1-6 | TRBV4-1 | CASSSHTGSPLHF
TRBJ2-2 | TRBV28 | CASRWTSADTGELFF
TRBJ2-7 | TRBV6-1 | CASSDLAGGSYEQYF
TRBJ1-1 | TRBV4-1 | CASSQEGSESTANTEAFF
TRBJ2-1 | TRBV25-1 | CASSEMLSDRDSYNEQFF
TRBJ1-2 | TRBV9 | CASSALNWGYTF
TRBJ1-6 | TRBV2 | CATVRGAGSPLHF
TRBJ1-1 | TRBV5-1 | CASSFISDPRRTEAFF
TRBJ2-7 | TRBV15 | CATSRDQGAYEQYF
TRBJ2-7 | TRBV29-1 | CSVVSYEQYF
TRBJ1-2 | TRBV4-1 | CASSQDFGEGRVVYGYTF
TRBJ2-7 | TRBV6-1 | CASRRHEQYF